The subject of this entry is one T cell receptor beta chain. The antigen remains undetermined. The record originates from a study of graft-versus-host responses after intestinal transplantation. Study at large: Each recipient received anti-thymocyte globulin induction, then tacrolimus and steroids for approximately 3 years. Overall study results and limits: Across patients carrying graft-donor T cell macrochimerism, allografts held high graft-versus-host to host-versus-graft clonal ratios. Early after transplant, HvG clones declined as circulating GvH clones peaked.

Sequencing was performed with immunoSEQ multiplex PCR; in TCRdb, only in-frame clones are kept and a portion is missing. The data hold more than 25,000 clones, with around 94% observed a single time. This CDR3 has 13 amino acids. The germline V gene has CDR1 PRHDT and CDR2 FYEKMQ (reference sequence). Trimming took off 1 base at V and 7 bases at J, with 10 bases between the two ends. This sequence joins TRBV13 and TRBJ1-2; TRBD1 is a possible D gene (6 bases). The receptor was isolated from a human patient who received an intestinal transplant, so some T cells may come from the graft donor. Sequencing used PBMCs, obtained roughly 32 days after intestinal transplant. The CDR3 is CASSLVGAGGYTF. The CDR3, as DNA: TGTGCCAGCAGCTTAGTGGGGGCGGGTGGCTACACCTTC.